The 11 T cell receptor beta chains below come from one sample, sequenced in a study of cytomegalovirus exposure and HLA in healthy donors. PCR employed 60 Vbeta and 13 Jbeta primers. The table came from immunoSEQ multiplex PCR; TCRdb's copy has only in-frame clones and leaves some out. This table lists around 200,000 clones. Sequencing was done on a sample of PBMCs. The receptors derive from a woman aged 18-30 years in good health and CMV-seropositive.

This rearrangement joins TRBV7-9 to TRBJ1-2, with TRBD1 matching over 8 bases. CDR1 and CDR2 (germline): SEHNR, FQNEAQ (reference sequence). The V and J ends lost 2 bases and 4 bases, in that order; junction bases with no gene match: 3. This CDR3 is built from 14 residues. The CDR3 coding sequence is TGTGCCAGCAGCTTACAGGGGGCCCCCTATGGCTACACCTTC. Translation gives CASSLQGAPYGYTF.

This sequence joins TRBV6-1 and TRBJ1-1, with no clear D. Looked up from germline, CDR1 is MNHNS and CDR2 is SASEGT. The CDR3 runs to 13 residues. Trimming removed 8 bases at V and 4 bases at J, with 14 bases between. The CDR3 DNA follows: TGTGCCAGCTCGATGGAGGCAGGCACTGAAGCTTTCTTT. Translation gives CASSMEAGTEAFF.

This chain links TRBV13 with TRBJ2-5, with D tentatively TRBD1 (5 bases). There are 14 residues in the CDR3. The germline V and J ends were trimmed by 5 bases and 5 bases, with 15 bases remaining between them. Looked up from germline, CDR1 is PRHDT and CDR2 is FYEKMQ (reference sequence). The CDR3 here is CASSAQGGEETQYF. CDR3 DNA: TGTGCCAGCAGCGCTCAGGGTGGCGAGGAGACCCAGTACTTC.

J is TRBJ1-5 and V is TRBV10-1, with 9 nucleotides matching TRBD1. This CDR3 region has 16 residues. V was pared by 6 bases and J by 4 bases, with 10 bases of the junction left unmatched. Germline loops: CDR1 WNHNN, CDR2 SYGVQD (reference sequence). CDR3: CASSDLGTGWNQPQHF. The CDR3 bases are TGCGCCAGCAGCGACCTGGGGACAGGGTGGAATCAGCCCCAGCATTTT.

This chain links TRBV19 with TRBJ1-2; D possibly corresponds to TRBD1 (6 bases). Germline CDR1 is LNHDA and CDR2 is SQIVND (reference sequence). The CDR3 runs 15 residues. Trimming took off 4 bases at V and 8 bases at J, with 20 bases between the two ends. The CDR3 region is CASSTGQNQLCGYTF. As DNA, the CDR3 is TGTGCCAGTAGTACCGGACAGAACCAGCTATGCGGCTACACCTTC.

The genes are TRBV7-6 and TRBJ2-7, with a tentative D call TRBD1 (7 bases). The CDR3 sequence is 16 residues long. Per the germline V gene, CDR1 is SGHVS and CDR2 is FNYEAQ. Trimming took 5 bases from V and 6 from J, leaving 23 bases between them. CDR3 in amino acids: CASSAKGGQGVGEQYF. In nucleotides, the CDR3 is TGTGCCAGCAGCGCCAAAGGAGGGCAGGGGGTGGGCGAGCAGTACTTC.

The chain employs TRBV4-2 and TRBJ1-5; D possibly corresponds to TRBD1 (5 bases). Germline V lookup: CDR1 LGHNA, CDR2 YNFKEQ. V lost 7 bases to trimming and J lost 5 bases, with 15 bases between them. The length of the CDR3 is 14 residues. CDR3 DNA sequence: TGTGCCAGCAATCAGGGAGGGTGGGATCAGCCCCAGCATTTT. This sequence encodes CASNQGGWDQPQHF.

The gene calls are TRBV7-2 and TRBJ2-3; TRBD2 aligns across 15 bases. J lost 4 bases, V lost 4 bases, and 3 bases had no gene match. Germline CDR1 and CDR2: SGHTA and FQGNSA. CDR3 length: 16 amino acids. Here the CDR3 DNA reads TGTGCCAGCAGCTCGGGACTAGCGGGAGGATCAGATACGCAGTATTTT. Translated, it gives CASSSGLAGGSDTQYF.

The chain combines TRBV7-9 with TRBJ2-7, with TRBD1 matching over 9 bases. Germline lookup yields CDR1 SEHNR and CDR2 FQNEAQ (reference sequence). The CDR3 sequence is 14 residues long. V gave up 3 bases and J gave up 6 bases; unmatched junction bases: 6. CDR3 sequence reads: CASSFPGQGGEQYF. The CDR3 DNA reads TGTGCCAGCAGCTTCCCGGGACAGGGAGGCGAGCAGTACTTC.

The chain joins TRBV7-7 to TRBJ2-1; 10 bases match TRBD2. Germline CDR1 and CDR2: SSHAT and FNYEAQ (reference sequence). V shed 5 bases and J 10 bases; nucleotides not matched to a gene: 8. There are 14 residues in the CDR3. CDR3 region: CASSRLSGRDEQFF. The CDR3 DNA follows: TGTGCCAGCAGCCGATTAAGCGGGAGGGACGAGCAGTTCTTC. The full variable domain, rest sourced from reference TRBV7-7 and TRBJ2-1, is GAGVSQSPRYKVTKRGQDVTLRCDPISSHATLYWYQQALGQGPEFLTYFNYEAQPDKSGLPSDRFSAERPEGSISTLTIQRTEQRDSAMYRCASSRLSGRDEQFFGPGTRLTVL.

This chain uses TRBV23-1 with TRBJ2-4, with 8 bases identical to TRBD1. TRBV23-1 is filed as an ORF, its function uncertain. This CDR3 comprises 17 residues. The V gene end was trimmed by 3 bases and the J gene end by 3 bases; junction bases not matched to a gene: 10. In DNA form, the CDR3 reads TGCGCCAGCAGTCATGTGCGAGGACAGGGTGACAAAAACATTCAGTACTTC. Its translation: CASSHVRGQGDKNIQYF.